The 28 T cell receptor beta chains reported below all come from one sample, sequenced in a study of cytomegalovirus exposure and HLA in healthy donors. Profiled with immunoSEQ multiplex PCR; TCRdb holds only in-frame clones, not every one. The table lists approximately 260,000 clones, 65% to 90% of them singletons, with about 1% in the top ten. The source material was PBMCs. Source of these receptors: a woman under 30 in good health and CMV-seronegative.

This sequence joins TRBV7-8 and TRBJ2-7; D gene unclear. The CDR3 loop spans 13 amino acids. CDR1 SGHVS and CDR2 FQNEAQ come from the germline V gene. Trimming removed 0 bases at V and 3 bases at J, with 6 bases between. CDR3 nucleotides: TGTGCCAGCAGCTTAGCACTTTACTACGAGCAGTACTTC. Its translation is CASSLALYYEQYF.

This chain links TRBV7-2 with TRBJ1-1; weak D call: TRBD1 (6 bases). The CDR3 covers 15 residues. Germline CDR1 is SGHTA and CDR2 is FQGNSA. Trimming left V 2 bases short and J 0 bases short, with 10 bases between. The CDR3 coding sequence is TGTGCCAGCAGCTTAAATGGACAGATGAACACTGAAGCTTTCTTT. Protein sequence: CASSLNGQMNTEAFF. Using reference TRBV7-2 and TRBJ1-1 for the parts outside the CDR3, the full variable domain is GAGVSQSPSNKVTEKGKDVELRCDPISGHTALYWYRQSLGQGLEFLIYFQGNSAPDKSGLPSDRFSAERTGGSVSTLTIQRTQQEDSAVYLCASSLNGQMNTEAFFGQGTRLTVV.

The chain employs TRBV6-1 and TRBJ2-3; 13 nucleotides align to TRBD2. J lost 3 bases, V lost 4 bases, and 13 bases had no gene match. The CDR3 spans 19 residues. The germline V gene has CDR1 MNHNS and CDR2 SASEGT. CDR3 coding DNA: TGTGCCAGCAGTGGAGGACTAGCGGGGGCCCTTGCTGAGACAGATACGCAGTATTTT. Translated, it gives CASSGGLAGALAETDTQYF.

V is TRBV2 and J is TRBJ2-5; D possibly corresponds to TRBD2 (6 bases). The CDR3 has 14 residues. Between the trimmed V and J ends, which lost 1 base and 10 bases, there was a span of 16 bases. Germline CDR1 SNHLY, CDR2 FYNNEI. In DNA form, the CDR3 reads TGTGCCAGCAGTGAAGACGGACTACCCACGGGCCAGTACTTC. It specifies CASSEDGLPTGQYF.

The chain employs TRBV6-5 and TRBJ2-2; possibly TRBD1 for D (6 bases). Germline V gene sequence: CDR1 MNHEY, CDR2 SVGAGI. CDR3 length: 15 residues. V was shortened by 2 bases and J by 4 bases, with 11 bases between the two germline ends. The CDR3 sequence is CASSYLRGGTGELFF. In nucleotides, the CDR3 is TGTGCCAGCAGTTACCTCCGAGGGGGCACCGGGGAGCTGTTTTTT.

The chain has TRBV4-1 and TRBJ2-7; 9 positions match TRBD1. CDR1 MGHRA and CDR2 YSYEKL come from the germline V gene. The ends lost 0 bases at V and 6 bases at J; junction bases unmatched: 12. The CDR3 loop spans 17 amino acids. CDR3 protein: CASSQDNDGTGPSEQYF. The CDR3 coding sequence is TGCGCCAGCAGCCAAGATAACGACGGGACAGGGCCCTCCGAGCAGTACTTC.

V and J are TRBV29-1 and TRBJ2-3, with 8 bases fitting TRBD1. CDR3 length equals 13 residues. The ends lost 6 bases at V and 1 base at J; junction bases unmatched: 3. CDR1 SQVTM and CDR2 ANQGSEA come from the germline V gene. The CDR3 DNA is TGCAGCGTAGGACAGGGAGGCACAGATACGCAGTATTTT. Protein product: CSVGQGGTDTQYF.

The rearrangement joins TRBV5-3 to TRBJ2-7; 10 bases map to TRBD1. TRBV5-3 is an ORF, and what it does is uncertain. V lost 5 bases and J lost 8; bases outside the gene matches: 7. CDR3 size: 13 residues. The CDR3 region is CARSGQGEYQQYF. CDR3 coding DNA: TGTGCCAGAAGTGGACAGGGGGAATATCAGCAGTACTTC.

CDR3: CASSLIQGDYGYTF. The CDR3 bases are TGTGCCAGCAGCTTAATCCAGGGGGACTATGGCTACACCTTC. The chain carries TRBV7-9 and TRBJ1-2, with 7 bases aligning to TRBD1. CDR3 length equals 14 residues. Germline CDR1 SEHNR, CDR2 FQNEAQ (reference sequence). V lost 2 bases to trimming and J lost 3 bases; unmatched junction nucleotides: 3.

This clone was seen just once. The V gene is TRBV30, the J gene TRBJ1-2, with 10 nucleotides matching TRBD1. J was trimmed by 8 bases and V by 2 bases; bases with no gene match: 11. This CDR3 contains 15 residues. Germline CDR1 GTSNPN, CDR2 SVGIG (reference sequence). The CDR3 reads CAWSWKDRGSGGYTF. Here the CDR3 DNA reads TGTGCCTGGAGTTGGAAGGACAGGGGGAGCGGGGGCTACACCTTC.

The chain recombines TRBV6-5 with TRBJ1-2; the match to TRBD1 covers 8 bases. V shed 6 bases, J shed 8 bases, and the junction held 8 bases outside the gene matches. The CDR3 is made up of 13 amino acids. The germline gives CDR1 MNHEY, CDR2 SVGAGI. The CDR3 here is CASRDRDWGGYTF. The DNA of the CDR3 is TGTGCCAGCAGGGACAGGGACTGGGGGGGCTACACCTTC.

The chain uses TRBV7-9 and TRBJ1-6, with TRBD1 as a possible D gene (5 bases). Germline V gives CDR1 SEHNR, CDR2 FQNEAQ (reference sequence). The V end was cut by 7 bases, the J end by 6 bases, with 13 bases between. The CDR3 consists of 14 residues. The CDR3 sequence: CASTNADSNSPLHF. The CDR3, as DNA: TGTGCCAGCACCAATGCCGACAGTAATTCACCCCTCCACTTT. Together with reference TRBV7-9 and TRBJ1-6, the CDR3 gives the full variable domain: DTGVSQNPRHKITKRGQNVTFRCDPISEHNRLYWYRQTLGQGPEFLTYFQNEAQLEKSRLLSDRFSAERPKGSFSTLEIQRTEQGDSAMYLCASTNADSNSPLHFGNGTRLTVT.

This chain links TRBV2 with TRBJ1-1; D perhaps matches TRBD1 (5 bases). The CDR3 runs to 13 residues. CDR1 and CDR2 from the germline V gene are SNHLY and FYNNEI. Trimming shortened V by 4 bases and J by 4 bases, and 10 bases separated the two germline ends. The CDR3 protein is CASSGQRTTEAFF. The CDR3 region has the DNA TGTGCCAGCAGTGGACAGAGGACCACTGAAGCTTTCTTT.

V gene TRBV5-4 combines with J gene TRBJ2-2; D may be TRBD1 (5 bases). Germline V CDR1 and CDR2: SGHNT, YYREEE (reference sequence). Trimming removed 1 base from V and 4 bases from J, with 14 bases in between. The CDR3 spans 16 residues. For the CDR3, the DNA is TGTGCCAGCAGCTTGCAGGCAGGGCGCGGCACCGGGGAGCTGTTTTTT. It codes for CASSLQAGRGTGELFF.

The chain has TRBV2 and TRBJ2-1; 8 bases agree with TRBD2. The V and J ends lost 5 bases and 2 bases, in that order; junction bases with no gene match: 5. The CDR3 runs 15 residues. The V gene's germline CDR1 is SNHLY and CDR2 FYNNEI. Here the CDR3 reads CASSTLAGPYNEQFF. The CDR3 region has the DNA TGTGCCAGCAGTACCTTAGCGGGACCCTACAATGAGCAGTTCTTC. Looking up the rest from reference TRBV2 and TRBJ2-1 gives the full variable domain: EPEVTQTPSHQVTQMGQEVILRCVPISNHLYFYWYRQILGQKVEFLVSFYNNEISEKSEIFDDQFSVERPDGSNFTLKIRSTKLEDSAMYFCASSTLAGPYNEQFFGPGTRLTVL.

The chain joins TRBV30 to TRBJ2-7; D perhaps matches TRBD2 (7 bases). The CDR3 runs to 14 residues. CDR1 and CDR2 (germline): GTSNPN, SVGIG (reference sequence). V was cut by 0 bases and J by 5 bases, with 14 bases left in between. CDR3 sequence: CAWSVGGGHHEQYF. The CDR3 nucleotides read TGTGCCTGGAGTGTGGGAGGGGGTCATCACGAGCAGTACTTC.

V is TRBV4-3 and J is TRBJ1-1, with 8 bases matching TRBD1. Germline V CDR1 and CDR2: LGHNA, YSLEER. The CDR3 runs 15 residues. V lost 4 bases and J lost 2; bases outside the gene matches: 6. CDR3 sequence reads: CASSPQGAGNTEAFF. CDR3 nucleotide sequence: TGCGCCAGCAGCCCCCAGGGGGCCGGAAACACTGAAGCTTTCTTT.

The DNA for the CDR3 is TGTGCTAGTGGTTTGGTAAGAGGAGGAGGGACTCTAAACACTGAAGCTTTCTTT. Its translation is CASGLVRGGGTLNTEAFF. This sequence joins TRBV12-5 and TRBJ1-1, with a weak D call TRBD1 (5 bases). This CDR3 comprises 18 residues. Germline V gives CDR1 LGHNT, CDR2 FRNRAP. Trimming stripped 0 bases from V and 2 bases from J, with 19 bases between.

The V call is TRBV11-2, the J call TRBJ1-1; D possibly corresponds to TRBD1 (5 bases). Trimming removed 4 bases at V and 6 bases at J, with 18 bases between. There are 15 residues in the CDR3. The germline gives CDR1 SGHAT, CDR2 FQNNGV. As DNA, the CDR3 is TGTGCCAGCAGCTCCATGCCGGGGGTCGAGGCTGAAGCTTTCTTT. It encodes CASSSMPGVEAEAFF.

The chain is built from TRBV19 and TRBJ2-7; D not certain. The ends were cut back, 3 bases at V and 0 bases at J, with 15 bases in the middle. This CDR3 region has 16 residues. Per the germline V gene, CDR1 is LNHDA and CDR2 is SQIVND (reference sequence). CDR3 loop: CASSIVSISSSYEQYF. CDR3 in DNA: TGTGCCAGTAGTATCGTAAGCATATCGAGCTCCTACGAGCAGTACTTC.

The V call is TRBV6-4, the J call TRBJ1-5; 7 bases are a match to TRBD1. Germline lookup yields CDR1 MRHNA and CDR2 SNTAGT. Trimming cost V 6 bases and J 0 bases; bases outside gene matches: 8. The CDR3 totals 16 residues. As DNA, the CDR3 is TGTGCCAGCAGGCCGGGACAGATGTATAGCAATCAGCCCCAGCATTTT. Protein: CASRPGQMYSNQPQHF.

This chain connects TRBV25-1 to TRBJ2-5; TRBD1 matches at 9 bases. Germline V gene data show CDR1 as MGHDK and CDR2 as SYGVNS. Trimming removed 7 bases from V and 3 bases from J; junction bases left unmatched: 9. The CDR3 runs to 15 residues. For the CDR3, the DNA is TGTGCCAGCACCCCGGGACAGGGCGGGGAAGAGACCCAGTACTTC. This codes for CASTPGQGGEETQYF. Supplemented by reference TRBV25-1 and TRBJ2-5, the full variable domain reads EADIYQTPRYLVIGTGKKITLECSQTMGHDKMYWYQQDPGMELHLIHYSYGVNSTEKGDLSSESTVSRIRTEHFPLTLESARPSHTSQYLCASTPGQGGEETQYFGPGTRLLVL.

The count of this clone is one. This chain connects TRBV10-3 to TRBJ2-1; TRBD2 matches 8 bases. Trimming at V came to 8 bases and at J to 8 bases, leaving 17 bases not matched to a gene. CDR1 and CDR2 from the germline V gene are ENHRY and SYGVKD. The CDR3 runs 16 residues. The CDR3 DNA is TGTGCCATCCGGAGGACGGGCAGCGGGAGAGTTGATGAGCAGTTCTTC. Protein: CAIRRTGSGRVDEQFF.

The gene calls are TRBV25-1 and TRBJ2-2, with 9 bases lining up with TRBD1. The V segment lost 4 bases and the J segment 5 bases; nucleotides outside the gene matches: 2. Per the germline V gene, CDR1 is MGHDK and CDR2 is SYGVNS. The CDR3 length is 14 residues. The CDR3 spells CASSAGTGTGELFF. In DNA, the CDR3 is TGTGCCAGCAGTGCCGGGACAGGGACCGGGGAGCTGTTTTTT.

The chain carries TRBV10-1 and TRBJ1-4; D unresolved. The length of the CDR3 is 13 residues. Germline-derived CDR1 and CDR2 are WNHNN and SYGVQD (reference sequence). V lost 2 bases and J 4 bases, leaving 5 bases between the germline ends. Written as DNA, the CDR3 is TGCGCCAGCAGTGAGACAGTTAATGAAAAACTGTTTTTT. Amino acids: CASSETVNEKLFF.

This chain uses TRBV28 with TRBJ2-7; weak D call: TRBD2 (6 bases). V lost 5 bases and J 0 bases, leaving 17 bases between the germline ends. This CDR3 region has 16 residues. Germline values: CDR1 MDHEN, CDR2 SYDVKM. CDR3 DNA sequence: TGTGCCAGCAGTCAGTGGGGCGGGGTTAGCTCCTACGAGCAGTACTTC. Its translation is CASSQWGGVSSYEQYF.

The chain combines TRBV28 with TRBJ1-2; D unresolved. Trimming took off 7 bases at V and 5 bases at J, with 23 bases between the two ends. Per germline, CDR1 MDHEN and CDR2 SYDVKM. CDR3 size: 16 residues. The CDR3 spells CASISPHEGGLYGYTF. In DNA form, the CDR3 reads TGTGCCAGCATTTCCCCCCACGAAGGAGGGCTTTATGGCTACACCTTC.

The DNA for the CDR3 is TGCGCCAGCAGCCCCCGGGACAGCTCCTCCTACGAGCAGTACTTC. The encoded protein is CASSPRDSSSYEQYF. The V gene is TRBV4-3, the J gene TRBJ2-7; 7 bases map to TRBD1. Per the germline V gene, CDR1 is LGHNA and CDR2 is YSLEER. The CDR3 contains 15 residues. Germline trimming cut 4 bases from V and 0 bases from J; bases unmatched to any gene: 6.